The 32 T cell receptor beta chains below all came from one sample that was sequenced in a study of Graves' ophthalmopathy and Graves' hyperthyroidism. Transcripts of RNA were the source for amplifying TCR beta CDR3 regions. The first-round RT-PCR employed HTBI primers together with the Qiagen OneStep RT-PCR kit. A multiplex PCR was then performed as the second round. TCRdb reprocessed the multiplex PCR reads via MiXCR and lists one record per CDR3 protein. The sample has 57,000 or so distinct CDR3 sequences, roughly 46% seen once; the top ten hold 4.7%. The material sequenced was peripheral blood. The origin of the receptors is an adult woman with Graves' ophthalmopathy.

This clonotype was observed many times. The chain joins TRBV9 to TRBJ2-1; no reliable D call. Germline CDR1 and CDR2: SGDLS and YYNGEE. CDR3 length: 12 residues. The V end lost 3 bases, the J end lost 7 bases, and 8 bases lay between the germline ends. The CDR3 nucleotides are TGTGCCAGCAGCGCGACACTTAATGAGCAGTTCTTC. It is translated as CASSATLNEQFF.

The rearrangement uses TRBV20-1 and TRBJ1-2; 10 bases fit TRBD1. Germline assignment: CDR1 DFQATT and CDR2 SNEGSKA (reference sequence). There are 14 residues in the CDR3. V trimming: 5 bases; J trimming: 4 bases; junction bases outside the gene matches: 7. CDR3 DNA: TGCAGTGCTCCTCTTGGGACAGGGGTCTATGGCTACACCTTC. Its protein is CSAPLGTGVYGYTF.

The gene calls are TRBV20-1 and TRBJ2-1, with TRBD1 matching over 7 bases. The germline V gene has CDR1 DFQATT and CDR2 SNEGSKA (reference sequence). J lost 11 bases, V lost 5 bases, and 24 bases had no gene match. This CDR3 comprises 17 residues. The CDR3 DNA sequence: TGCAGTGCTCCCGACAGGGTCCGTGCGGTCGAGAGCTTTCAGCAGTTCTTC. Its translation is CSAPDRVRAVESFQQFF.

This clonotype was observed many times. The chain combines TRBV20-1 with TRBJ2-1, with D tentatively TRBD2 (6 bases). This CDR3 is 10 amino acids long. V shed 7 bases and J shed 7 bases, with 8 bases lying between them. Germline lookup yields CDR1 DFQATT and CDR2 SNEGSKA (reference sequence). The CDR3 reads CSGRGNEQFF. CDR3 in DNA: TGCAGTGGCCGGGGGAATGAGCAGTTCTTC.

This clonotype was seen repeatedly, ten times or more. The chain carries TRBV5-1 and TRBJ2-3; weak D call: TRBD1 (7 bases). The CDR3 length is 15 residues. Germline CDR1 reads SGHRS; CDR2 reads YFSETQ. Trimming took 4 bases from V and 6 from J, leaving 18 bases between them. CDR3: CASSPEGQTGDTQYF. CDR3 nucleotides: TGCGCCAGCAGCCCGGAGGGCCAGACAGGGGATACGCAGTATTTT.

The chain has TRBV20-1 and TRBJ2-5; D is perhaps TRBD2 (6 bases). V lost 7 bases, J lost 5 bases, and 14 bases lay in between. Germline V gene data show CDR1 as DFQATT and CDR2 as SNEGSKA (reference sequence). The CDR3 contains 12 residues. DNA of the CDR3: TGCAGTGTGCATGGGGGGTCTGAGACCCAGTACTTC. It specifies CSVHGGSETQYF.

This sequence joins TRBV5-1 and TRBJ1-3; D remains ambiguous. CDR1 is SGHRS, CDR2 YFSETQ, per germline. The V and J ends lost 4 bases and 2 bases respectively, with 10 bases between them. This CDR3 contains 14 residues. CDR3 DNA sequence: TGCGCCAGCAGCCGGGAGGGTCCTGGAAACACCATATATTTT. Protein: CASSREGPGNTIYF.

This clonotype was recorded at least ten times. The chain couples TRBV5-1 to TRBJ2-3; the D gene is possibly TRBD2 (6 bases). V gave up 0 bases and J gave up 7 bases, with 15 bases separating them. Germline V gene sequence: CDR1 SGHRS, CDR2 YFSETQ. The CDR3 contains 15 residues. The CDR3 region is CASSLAGGSGNTQYF. The CDR3 nucleotides are TGCGCCAGCAGCTTGGCCGGAGGGTCCGGGAATACGCAGTATTTT.

This chain uses TRBV24-1 with TRBJ1-4; tentatively, D is TRBD1 (6 bases). Germline assignment: CDR1 KGHDR and CDR2 SFDVKD. Deletions cut 3 bases from V and 10 bases from J, with 14 bases between. The CDR3 length is 14 residues. DNA of the CDR3: TGTGCCACCAGTGATCCGGACAGCTCTGGAAAACTGTTTTTT. Translating gives CATSDPDSSGKLFF.

V gene TRBV7-8 combines with J gene TRBJ2-6, with 15 bases that match TRBD2. Per germline, CDR1 SGHVS and CDR2 FQNEAQ. V shed 1 base and J 0 bases; nucleotides not matched to a gene: 4. This CDR3 has 20 amino acids. CDR3 DNA: TGTGCCAGCAGCTTAGATTGGACTAGCGGGAGGGGCTCTGGGGCCAACGTCCTGACTTTC. This sequence encodes CASSLDWTSGRGSGANVLTF.

Ten or more counts support this clonotype. The chain has TRBV19 and TRBJ1-2, with TRBD1 identical over 8 bases. V gave up 3 bases and J gave up 9 bases; unmatched junction bases: 9. Germline V lookup: CDR1 LNHDA, CDR2 SQIVND (reference sequence). The CDR3 has 14 residues. The CDR3 region has the DNA TGTGCCAGTAGTATCTCCGGACAGGGCGGACGCTACACCTTC. Translation gives CASSISGQGGRYTF.

On this clonotype: The CDR3 carries no conserved terminal phenylalanine or tryptophan, so it likely arises from a read error. The chain carries TRBV5-6 and TRBJ1-1; D unresolved. The CDR3 has 14 residues. CDR1 is SGHDT and CDR2 is YYEEEE in the germline V gene. CDR3 in DNA: TGTGCCAGCAGCCTCCGCCGGGTTAACACTGGAGCTTTCGTT. Protein: CASSLRRVNTGAFV.

Sample share makes this clonotype medium-sized. The rearrangement joins TRBV25-1 to TRBJ2-7; D not resolved. CDR3 length: 12 amino acids. Germline V gives CDR1 MGHDK, CDR2 SYGVNS. V was clipped by 5 bases and J by 6 bases, with 11 bases between them. The CDR3 loop reads CASSFGLGEQYF. The CDR3 DNA sequence: TGTGCCAGCAGTTTCGGCCTGGGCGAGCAGTACTTC.

At least ten counts were recorded for this clonotype. The J gene is TRBJ2-3, the V gene TRBV7-3, with D perhaps TRBD1 (7 bases). The CDR3 covers 16 residues. V lost 5 bases to trimming and J lost 0 bases, with 15 bases between them. Germline V gene lookup returns CDR1 SGHTA and CDR2 FQGTGA. In nucleotides, the CDR3 is TGTGCCAGCAGCGCCCAGGGGGGACCAAGCACAGATACGCAGTATTTT. Amino acid sequence: CASSAQGGPSTDTQYF.

For the CDR3, the DNA is TGTGCCAGCAGCTTAGGGGAGGAGAGGACCCAGTACTTC. Residues: CASSLGEERTQYF. The rearrangement uses TRBV7-2 and TRBJ2-5, with D tentatively TRBD2 (6 bases). V lost 1 base and J lost 7, with 10 bases in between. The CDR3 totals 13 residues. Germline CDR1 is SGHTA and CDR2 is FQGNSA. Based on the CDR3 plus reference TRBV7-2 and TRBJ2-5, the full variable domain is GAGVSQSPSNKVTEKGKDVELRCDPISGHTALYWYRQSLGQGLEFLIYFQGNSAPDKSGLPSDRFSAERTGGSVSTLTIQRTQQEDSAVYLCASSLGEERTQYFGPGTRLLVL.

This chain uses TRBV12-3 or TRBV12-4 with TRBJ1-5, with D tentatively TRBD1 (5 bases). V lost 8 bases, J lost 4 bases, and 18 bases lay in between. This CDR3 has 15 amino acids. The DNA of the CDR3 is TGTGCCAGCGGTAACTACCGCGACAGAAATCAGCCCCAGCATTTT. Its translation is CASGNYRDRNQPQHF.

CDR3 sequence (DNA): TGTGCCAGCAGTTCGCTCGCTAGCGATGCGCAGTATTTT. This codes for CASSSLASDAQYF. The genes are TRBV2 and TRBJ2-3; possible D gene TRBD2, 6 bases. The CDR3 extends over 13 amino acids. Deletions cut 5 bases from V and 10 bases from J, with 16 bases between. Germline V CDR1 and CDR2: SNHLY, FYNNEI.

The chain has TRBV7-8 and TRBJ2-2; D may be TRBD1 (5 bases). This CDR3 has 22 amino acids. Trimming removed 0 bases at V and 0 bases at J, with 26 bases between. From germline, CDR1 is SGHVS and CDR2 FQNEAQ. The CDR3 loop reads CASSLAQRQGPQGCANTGELFF. DNA of the CDR3: TGTGCCAGCAGCTTAGCCCAGCGCCAGGGTCCCCAGGGCTGTGCGAACACCGGGGAGCTGTTTTTT. Using reference TRBV7-8 and TRBJ2-2 for the parts outside the CDR3, the full variable domain is GAGVSQSPRYKVAKRGQDVALRCDPISGHVSLFWYQQALGQGPEFLTYFQNEAQLDKSGLPSDRFFAERPEGSVSTLKIQRTQQEDSAVYLCASSLAQRQGPQGCANTGELFFGEGSRLTVL.

This clonotype was recorded a few times. The chain is built from TRBV20-1 and TRBJ2-2, with a possible D match to TRBD2 (6 bases). The length of the CDR3 is 12 residues. Per the germline V gene, CDR1 is DFQATT and CDR2 is SNEGSKA (reference sequence). Between the trimmed V and J ends, which lost 6 bases and 10 bases, there was a span of 15 bases. The CDR3 nucleotides are TGCAGTGCGCGTCGCGGGATAGAGGAGCTGTTTTTT. Protein: CSARRGIEELFF.

The genes are TRBV20-1 and TRBJ2-7; D is possibly TRBD1 (5 bases). The V gene's germline CDR1 is DFQATT and CDR2 SNEGSKA (reference sequence). This CDR3 has 12 amino acids. Trimming stripped 3 bases from V and 5 bases from J, with 11 bases between. The CDR3 bases are TGCAGTGCTAGCGGCAGGGTCAACGAGCAGTACTTC. Its translation is CSASGRVNEQYF.

The genes are TRBV2 and TRBJ2-3; 9 bases map to TRBD2. The V gene's germline CDR1 is SNHLY and CDR2 FYNNEI. Losses at the gene ends were 6 bases for V and 11 bases for J; bases not matched to a gene: 12. This CDR3 comprises 14 residues. The CDR3 sequence: CASSPGLANNEQYF. Here the CDR3 DNA reads TGTGCCAGCAGCCCGGGACTAGCCAACAATGAGCAGTATTTT.

Many counts were recorded for this clonotype. The V call is TRBV9, the J call TRBJ1-6; TRBD1 agrees at 11 bases. Germline V CDR1 and CDR2: SGDLS, YYNGEE. V was pared by 4 bases and J by 10 bases, with 7 bases of the junction left unmatched. The CDR3 totals 15 residues. The CDR3 loop is CASSPGTGGKSPLHF. The CDR3 DNA sequence: TGTGCCAGCAGCCCCGGGACAGGGGGAAAGTCACCCCTCCACTTT.

The V call is TRBV4-3, the J call TRBJ2-5; possibly TRBD1 or TRBD2 for D (5 bases each). The germline V gene has CDR1 LGHNA and CDR2 YSLEER. The CDR3 is 14 residues long. V was trimmed by 1 base and J by 7 bases, leaving 13 bases between them. DNA of the CDR3: TGCGCCAGCAGCCAAGCTGAGGGGCTGGGGACCCAGTACTTC. As protein: CASSQAEGLGTQYF.

The chain recombines TRBV7-8 with TRBJ2-5, with D possibly matching TRBD2 (5 bases). V was shortened by 5 bases and J by 10 bases, with 26 bases between the two germline ends. This CDR3 has 16 residues. Germline lookup yields CDR1 SGHVS and CDR2 FQNEAQ. CDR3 nucleotides: TGTGCCAGCAGCCCGCTACCTTTGGAGGATAGGAGAGACCAGTACTTC. Its translation: CASSPLPLEDRRDQYF.

On this clonotype: Possible read error: a much larger clone is one base away. The chain combines TRBV3-2 with TRBJ2-5. TRBV3-2 constitutes a pseudogene. The CDR3 sequence is 12 residues long. The CDR3: CAGSLTVVPQYF. CDR3 DNA: TGTGCCGGCAGCCTTACCGTTGTGCCCCAGTACTTC.

Comments on this clonotype: One junction end disagrees with the germline gene, perhaps due to a read error. The J gene is TRBJ2-5, the V gene TRBV5-1, with TRBD1 matching 8 bases. The CDR3 is 14 residues long. Germline assignment: CDR1 SGHRS and CDR2 YFSETQ. DNA for the CDR3: TGCGCCGGCAGCTCCTCAGGGGGCAGAGAGACCCAGTACTTC. Translated, it gives CAGSSSGGRETQYF.

The rearrangement joins TRBV2 to TRBJ1-4; tentatively, D is TRBD1 (5 bases). Germline V lookup: CDR1 SNHLY, CDR2 FYNNEI. CDR3 length: 14 residues. The V end was cut by 7 bases, the J end by 4 bases, with 13 bases between. CDR3 sequence (DNA): TGTGCCAGCAAGAGGGACGGGAATAATGAAAAACTGTTTTTT. Its protein is CASKRDGNNEKLFF. Complete variable domain (other parts from reference TRBV2 and TRBJ1-4): EPEVTQTPSHQVTQMGQEVILRCVPISNHLYFYWYRQILGQKVEFLVSFYNNEISEKSEIFDDQFSVERPDGSNFTLKIRSTKLEDSAMYFCASKRDGNNEKLFFGSGTQLSVL.

CDR3 nucleotides: TGTGCCAGCAGTCGCTCAGGGAGGAGGACGCAGCCCCAGCATTTT. Its translation: CASSRSGRRTQPQHF. V usage is TRBV6-4 and J usage is TRBJ1-5; the D gene is possibly TRBD1 (5 bases). Germline V lookup: CDR1 MRHNA, CDR2 SNTAGT. The V gene lost 5 bases and the J gene lost 7 bases, with 18 bases spanning the gap. The CDR3 is 15 amino acids.

V is TRBV7-6 and J is TRBJ1-3, with D tentatively TRBD1 (6 bases). CDR1 SGHVS and CDR2 FNYEAQ come from the germline V gene. Between the trimmed V and J ends, which lost 4 bases and 7 bases, there was a span of 14 bases. The length of the CDR3 is 14 residues. CDR3 loop: CASSSQIRGNTIYF. As DNA, the CDR3 is TGTGCCAGCAGCTCCCAGATTAGGGGGAACACCATATATTTT.

In its sample, this clonotype was seen many times. A much larger clone lies one base from this, so it may be a read error. The V call is TRBV13, the J call TRBJ2-7, with D hard to call. Trimming left V 2 bases short and J 2 bases short, with 4 bases between. The CDR3 totals 12 residues. Germline V gene sequence: CDR1 PRHDT, CDR2 FYEKMQ (reference sequence). CDR3 residues: CASSLYAYEQYF. The CDR3 nucleotides are TGTGCCAGCAGCTTATACGCCTACGAGCAGTACTTC.

Many counts were recorded for this clonotype. The chain has TRBV2 and TRBJ2-1, with no clear D. V was shortened by 10 bases and J by 9 bases, with 13 bases between the two germline ends. The CDR3 covers 11 residues. Germline assignment: CDR1 SNHLY and CDR2 FYNNEI. CDR3 nucleotides: TGTGCCACCTCAAGGGTTACTGAGCAGTTCTTC. Amino acids: CATSRVTEQFF. The complete variable domain, with remaining parts taken from reference TRBV2 and TRBJ2-1, reads EPEVTQTPSHQVTQMGQEVILRCVPISNHLYFYWYRQILGQKVEFLVSFYNNEISEKSEIFDDQFSVERPDGSNFTLKIRSTKLEDSAMYFCATSRVTEQFFGPGTRLTVL.

This clonotype was seen at least ten times. V gene TRBV6-6 combines with J gene TRBJ1-5; tentatively, D is TRBD1 (6 bases). Germline V gene sequence: CDR1 MNHNY, CDR2 SVGAGI (reference sequence). V gave up 6 bases and J gave up 4 bases, with 10 bases separating them. This CDR3 comprises 13 residues. CDR3 DNA sequence: TGTGCCAGCAGAACCACAGGGAATCAGCCCCAGCATTTT. Protein sequence: CASRTTGNQPQHF.